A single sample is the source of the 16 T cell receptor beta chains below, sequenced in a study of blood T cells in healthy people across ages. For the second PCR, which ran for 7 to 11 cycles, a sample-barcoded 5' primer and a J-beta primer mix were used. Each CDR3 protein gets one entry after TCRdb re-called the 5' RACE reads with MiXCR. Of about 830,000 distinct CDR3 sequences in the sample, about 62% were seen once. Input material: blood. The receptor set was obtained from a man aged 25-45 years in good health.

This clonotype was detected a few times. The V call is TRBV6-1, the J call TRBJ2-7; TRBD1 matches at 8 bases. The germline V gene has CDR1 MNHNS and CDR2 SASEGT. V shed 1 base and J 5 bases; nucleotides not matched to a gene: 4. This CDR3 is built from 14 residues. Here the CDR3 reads CASSEVGTGHEQYF. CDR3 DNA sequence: TGTGCCAGCAGTGAAGTCGGGACAGGCCACGAGCAGTACTTC.

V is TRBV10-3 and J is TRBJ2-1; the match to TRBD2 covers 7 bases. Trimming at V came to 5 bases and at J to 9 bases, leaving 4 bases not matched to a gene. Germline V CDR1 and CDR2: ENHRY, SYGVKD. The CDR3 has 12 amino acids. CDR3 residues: CAISPGGSEQFF. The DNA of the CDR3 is TGTGCCATCAGTCCGGGGGGTAGTGAGCAGTTCTTC.

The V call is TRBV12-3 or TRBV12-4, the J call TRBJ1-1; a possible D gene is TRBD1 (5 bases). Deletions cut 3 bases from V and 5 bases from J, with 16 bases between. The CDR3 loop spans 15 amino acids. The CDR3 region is CASSFNAGSSTEAFF. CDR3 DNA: TGTGCCAGCAGTTTCAACGCAGGGTCGAGTACTGAAGCTTTCTTT.

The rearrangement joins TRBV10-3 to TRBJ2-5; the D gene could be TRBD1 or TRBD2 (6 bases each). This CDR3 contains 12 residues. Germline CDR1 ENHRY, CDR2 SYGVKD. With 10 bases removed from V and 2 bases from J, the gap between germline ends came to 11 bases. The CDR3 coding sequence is TGTGCCAGCGGGACACTACAAGAGACCCAGTACTTC. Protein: CASGTLQETQYF.

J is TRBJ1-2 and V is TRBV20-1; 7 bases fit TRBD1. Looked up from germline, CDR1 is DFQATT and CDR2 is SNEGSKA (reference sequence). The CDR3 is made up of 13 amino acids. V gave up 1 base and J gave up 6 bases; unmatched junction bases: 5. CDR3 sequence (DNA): TGCAGTGCTAGAGCCGACAGGGAGGATGGCTACACCTTC. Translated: CSARADREDGYTF.

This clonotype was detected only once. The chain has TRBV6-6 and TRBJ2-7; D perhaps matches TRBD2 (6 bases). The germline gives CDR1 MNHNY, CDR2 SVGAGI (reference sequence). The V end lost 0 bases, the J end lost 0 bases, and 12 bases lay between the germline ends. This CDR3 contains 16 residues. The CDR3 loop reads CASSYSRDSSSYEQYF. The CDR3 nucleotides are TGTGCCAGCAGTTACTCCCGGGACTCGAGCTCCTACGAGCAGTACTTC.

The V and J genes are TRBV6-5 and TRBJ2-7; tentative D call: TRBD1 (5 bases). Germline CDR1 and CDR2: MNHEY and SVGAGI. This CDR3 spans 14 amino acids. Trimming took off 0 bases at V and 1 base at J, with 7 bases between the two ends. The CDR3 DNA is TGTGCCAGCAGTTACTCGTCAGGGTCCTACGAGCAGTACTTC. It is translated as CASSYSSGSYEQYF.

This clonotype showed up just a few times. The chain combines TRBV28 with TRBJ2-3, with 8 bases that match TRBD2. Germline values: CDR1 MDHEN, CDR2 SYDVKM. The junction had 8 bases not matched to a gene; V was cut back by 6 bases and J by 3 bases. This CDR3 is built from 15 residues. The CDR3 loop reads CASSEAGVGTDTQYF. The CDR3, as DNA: TGTGCCAGCAGCGAAGCGGGGGTGGGTACAGATACGCAGTATTTT.

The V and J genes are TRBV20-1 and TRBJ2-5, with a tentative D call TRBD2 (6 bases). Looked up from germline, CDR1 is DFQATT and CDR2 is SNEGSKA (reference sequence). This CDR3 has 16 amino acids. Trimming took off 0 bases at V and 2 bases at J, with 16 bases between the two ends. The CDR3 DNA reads TGCAGTGCTAGAGAGGGGCCGGCGGGGAGACAAGAGACCCAGTACTTC. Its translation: CSAREGPAGRQETQYF.

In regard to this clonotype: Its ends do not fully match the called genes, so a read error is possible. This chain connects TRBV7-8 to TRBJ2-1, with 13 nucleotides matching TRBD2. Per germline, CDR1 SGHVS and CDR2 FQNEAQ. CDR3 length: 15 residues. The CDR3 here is CASGLLAGGRDEQFF. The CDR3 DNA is TGTGCCAGCGGCTTACTAGCGGGGGGGCGAGATGAGCAGTTCTTC.

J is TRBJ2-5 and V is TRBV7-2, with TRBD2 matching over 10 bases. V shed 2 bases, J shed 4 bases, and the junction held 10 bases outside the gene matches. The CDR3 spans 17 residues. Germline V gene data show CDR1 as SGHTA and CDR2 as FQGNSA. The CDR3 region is CASSLTAGGPQGETQYF. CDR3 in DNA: TGTGCCAGCAGCTTAACAGCGGGGGGGCCTCAGGGAGAGACCCAGTACTTC.

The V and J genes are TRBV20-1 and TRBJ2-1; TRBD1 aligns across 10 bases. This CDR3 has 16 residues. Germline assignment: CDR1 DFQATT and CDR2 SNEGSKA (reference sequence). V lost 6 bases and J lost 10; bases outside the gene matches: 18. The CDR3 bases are TGCAGTGCGACTGGTAGACCGACAGGGGGCATATACGAGCAGTTCTTC. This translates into CSATGRPTGGIYEQFF.

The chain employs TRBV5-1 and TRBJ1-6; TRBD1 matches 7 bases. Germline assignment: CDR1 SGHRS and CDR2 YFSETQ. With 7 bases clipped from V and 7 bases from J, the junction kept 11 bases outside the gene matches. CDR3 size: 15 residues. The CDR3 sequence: CASASSGQNNSPLHF. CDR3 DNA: TGCGCCAGCGCCTCCTCGGGACAGAACAATTCACCCCTCCACTTT. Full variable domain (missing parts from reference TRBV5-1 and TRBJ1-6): KAGVTQTPRYLIKTRGQQVTLSCSPISGHRSVSWYQQTPGQGLQFLFEYFSETQRNKGNFPGRFSGRQFSNSRSEMNVSTLELGDSALYLCASASSGQNNSPLHFGNGTRLTVT.

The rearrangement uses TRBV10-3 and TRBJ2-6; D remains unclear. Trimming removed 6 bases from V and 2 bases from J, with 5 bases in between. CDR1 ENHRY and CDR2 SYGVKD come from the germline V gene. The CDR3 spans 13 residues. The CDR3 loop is CAISPPGANVLTF. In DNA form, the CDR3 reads TGTGCCATCAGCCCCCCTGGGGCCAACGTCCTGACTTTC.

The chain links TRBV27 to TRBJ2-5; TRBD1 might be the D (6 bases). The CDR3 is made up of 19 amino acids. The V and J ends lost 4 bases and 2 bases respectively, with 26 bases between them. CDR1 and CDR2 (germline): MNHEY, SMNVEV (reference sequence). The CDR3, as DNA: TGTGCCAGCAGTTCAAGCTCTGCGGTGATTGTGGGGGCTCAAGAGACCCAGTACTTC. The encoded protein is CASSSSSAVIVGAQETQYF.

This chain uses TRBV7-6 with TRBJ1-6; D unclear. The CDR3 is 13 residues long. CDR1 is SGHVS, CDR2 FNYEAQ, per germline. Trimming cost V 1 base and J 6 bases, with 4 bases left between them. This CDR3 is CASSLVSNSPLHF. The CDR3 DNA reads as TGTGCCAGCAGCTTAGTCTCTAATTCACCCCTCCACTTT. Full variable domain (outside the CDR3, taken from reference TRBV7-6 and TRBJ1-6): GAGVSQSPRYKVTKRGQDVALRCDPISGHVSLYWYRQALGQGPEFLTYFNYEAQQDKSGLPNDRFSAERPEGSISTLTIQRTEQRDSAMYRCASSLVSNSPLHFGNGTRLTVT.